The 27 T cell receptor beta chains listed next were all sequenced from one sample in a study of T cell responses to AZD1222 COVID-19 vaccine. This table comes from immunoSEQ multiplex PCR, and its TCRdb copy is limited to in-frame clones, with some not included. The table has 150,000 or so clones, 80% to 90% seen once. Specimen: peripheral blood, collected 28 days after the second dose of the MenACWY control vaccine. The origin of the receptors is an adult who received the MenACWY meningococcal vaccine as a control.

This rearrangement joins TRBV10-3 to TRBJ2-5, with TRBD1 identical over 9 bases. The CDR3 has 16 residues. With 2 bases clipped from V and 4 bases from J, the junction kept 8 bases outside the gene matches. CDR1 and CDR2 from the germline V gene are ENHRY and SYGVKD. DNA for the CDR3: TGTGCCATCAGTGAGGCCGGACAGGGGAATTCAGAGACCCAGTACTTC. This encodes CAISEAGQGNSETQYF.

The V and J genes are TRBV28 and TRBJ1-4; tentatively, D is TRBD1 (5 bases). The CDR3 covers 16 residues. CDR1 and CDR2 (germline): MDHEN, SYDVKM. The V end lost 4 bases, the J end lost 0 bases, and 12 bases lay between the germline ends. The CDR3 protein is CASSWGDHATNEKLFF. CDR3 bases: TGTGCCAGCAGTTGGGGGGACCATGCAACTAATGAAAAACTGTTTTTT.

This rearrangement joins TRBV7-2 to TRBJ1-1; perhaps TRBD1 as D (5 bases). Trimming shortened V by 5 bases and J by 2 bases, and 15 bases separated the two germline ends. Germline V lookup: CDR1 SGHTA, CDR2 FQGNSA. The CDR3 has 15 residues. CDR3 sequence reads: CASSSQGGLNTEAFF. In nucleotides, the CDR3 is TGTGCCAGCAGCAGCCAGGGAGGACTAAACACTGAAGCTTTCTTT.

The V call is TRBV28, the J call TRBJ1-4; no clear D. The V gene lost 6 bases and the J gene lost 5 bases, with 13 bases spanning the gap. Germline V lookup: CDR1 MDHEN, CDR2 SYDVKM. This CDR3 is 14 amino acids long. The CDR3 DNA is TGTGCCAGCAGGACGACGGGCAGAAATGAAAAACTGTTTTTT. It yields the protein CASRTTGRNEKLFF. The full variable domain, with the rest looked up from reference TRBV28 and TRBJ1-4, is DVKVTQSSRYLVKRTGEKVFLECVQDMDHENMFWYRQDPGLGLRLIYFSYDVKMKEKGDIPEGYSVSREKKERFSLILESASTNQTSMYLCASRTTGRNEKLFFGSGTQLSVL.

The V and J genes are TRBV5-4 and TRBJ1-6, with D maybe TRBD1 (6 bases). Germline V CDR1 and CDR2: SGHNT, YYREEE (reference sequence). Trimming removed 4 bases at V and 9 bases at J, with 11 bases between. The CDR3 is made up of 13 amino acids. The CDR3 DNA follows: TGTGCCAGCAGCCTGAGGGGGGTTTCACCCCTCCACTTT. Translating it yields CASSLRGVSPLHF.

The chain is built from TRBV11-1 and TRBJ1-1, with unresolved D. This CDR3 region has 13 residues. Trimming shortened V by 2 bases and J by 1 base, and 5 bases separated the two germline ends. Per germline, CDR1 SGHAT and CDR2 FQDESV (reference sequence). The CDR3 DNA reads TGTGCCAGCAGCTTACTACGGAACACTGAAGCTTTCTTT. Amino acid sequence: CASSLLRNTEAFF.

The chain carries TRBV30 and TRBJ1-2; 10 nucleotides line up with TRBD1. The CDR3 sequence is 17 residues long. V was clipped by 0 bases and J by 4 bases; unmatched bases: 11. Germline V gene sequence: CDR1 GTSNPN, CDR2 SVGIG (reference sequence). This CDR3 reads CAWSVKEGQGIGYGYTF. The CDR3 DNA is TGTGCCTGGAGTGTAAAAGAGGGACAGGGGATAGGCTATGGCTACACCTTC.

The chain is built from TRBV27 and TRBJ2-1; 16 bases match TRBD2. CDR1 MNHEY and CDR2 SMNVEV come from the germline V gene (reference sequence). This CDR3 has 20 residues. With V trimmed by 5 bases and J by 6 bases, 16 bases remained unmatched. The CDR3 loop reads CASSLDPGTSGRGYLNEQFF. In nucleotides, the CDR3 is TGTGCCAGCAGTCTTGACCCCGGGACTAGCGGGAGGGGGTACCTCAATGAGCAGTTCTTC.

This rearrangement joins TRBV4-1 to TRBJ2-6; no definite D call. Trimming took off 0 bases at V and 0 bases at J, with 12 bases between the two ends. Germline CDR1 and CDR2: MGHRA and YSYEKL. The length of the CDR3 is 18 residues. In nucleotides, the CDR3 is TGCGCCAGCAGCCAAGATAGGGCCAGTCCCTCTGGGGCCAACGTCCTGACTTTC. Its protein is CASSQDRASPSGANVLTF.

The CDR3 sequence: CASTPAGLGTRQYF. The DNA for the CDR3 is TGTGCCAGTACCCCCGCCGGTCTGGGGACAAGGCAGTACTTC. The V gene is TRBV19, the J gene TRBJ2-7; D might be TRBD1 (6 bases). This CDR3 spans 14 amino acids. Germline CDR1 is LNHDA and CDR2 is SQIVND (reference sequence). The V end was cut by 7 bases, the J end by 9 bases, with 22 bases between.

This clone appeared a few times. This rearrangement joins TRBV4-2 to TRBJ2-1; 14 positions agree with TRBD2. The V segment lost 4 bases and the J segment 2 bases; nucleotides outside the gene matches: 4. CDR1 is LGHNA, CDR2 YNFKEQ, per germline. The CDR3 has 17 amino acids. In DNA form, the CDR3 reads TGTGCCAGCAGCCCCTGGGGACTAGCGGGGGCCTACAATGAGCAGTTCTTC. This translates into CASSPWGLAGAYNEQFF.

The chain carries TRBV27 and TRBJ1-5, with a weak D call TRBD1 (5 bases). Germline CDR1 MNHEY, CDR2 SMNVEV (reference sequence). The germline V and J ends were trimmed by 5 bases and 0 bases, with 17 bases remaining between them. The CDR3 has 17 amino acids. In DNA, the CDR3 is TGTGCCAGCAGTATCGCCGGGACCCCAAATAGCAATCAGCCCCAGCATTTT. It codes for CASSIAGTPNSNQPQHF.

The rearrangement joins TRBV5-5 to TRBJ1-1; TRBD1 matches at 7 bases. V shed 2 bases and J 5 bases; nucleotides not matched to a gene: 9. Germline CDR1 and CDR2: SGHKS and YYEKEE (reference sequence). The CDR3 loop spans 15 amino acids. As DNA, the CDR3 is TGTGCCAGCAGCTTATGGACAGGTCGGGAGACTGAAGCTTTCTTT. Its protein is CASSLWTGRETEAFF. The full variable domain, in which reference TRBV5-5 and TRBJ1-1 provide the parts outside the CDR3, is DAGVTQSPTHLIKTRGQQVTLRCSPISGHKSVSWYQQVLGQGPQFIFQYYEKEERGRGNFPDRFSARQFPNYSSELNVNALLLGDSALYLCASSLWTGRETEAFFGQGTRLTVV.

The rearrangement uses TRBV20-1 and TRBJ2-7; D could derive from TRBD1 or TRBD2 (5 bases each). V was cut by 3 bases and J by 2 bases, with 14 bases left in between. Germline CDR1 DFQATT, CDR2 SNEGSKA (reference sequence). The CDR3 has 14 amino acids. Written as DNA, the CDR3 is TGCAGTGCTAGTCTCGGGACGCCTCCCTACGAGCAGTACTTC. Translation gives CSASLGTPPYEQYF.

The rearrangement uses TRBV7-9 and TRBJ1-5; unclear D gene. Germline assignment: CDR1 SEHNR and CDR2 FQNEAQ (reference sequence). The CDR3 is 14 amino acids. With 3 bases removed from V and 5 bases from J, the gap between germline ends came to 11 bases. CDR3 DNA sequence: TGTGCCAGCAGCTTCCGTTTTGCAGATCAGCCCCAGCATTTT. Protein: CASSFRFADQPQHF.

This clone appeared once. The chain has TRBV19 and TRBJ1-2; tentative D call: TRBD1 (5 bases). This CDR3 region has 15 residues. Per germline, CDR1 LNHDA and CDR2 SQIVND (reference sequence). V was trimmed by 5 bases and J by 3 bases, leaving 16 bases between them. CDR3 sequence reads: CASSGGATDYYGYTF. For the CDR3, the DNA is TGTGCCAGTAGTGGCGGGGCGACCGACTACTATGGCTACACCTTC.

Here the CDR3 DNA reads TGTGCCAGCAGCGTAGGGGACACCTACGAGCAGTACTTC. Protein sequence: CASSVGDTYEQYF. J is TRBJ2-7 and V is TRBV9; the D gene is possibly TRBD1 (6 bases). V lost 0 bases, J lost 2 bases, and 6 bases lay in between. CDR1 is SGDLS, CDR2 YYNGEE, per germline. The CDR3 has 13 amino acids.

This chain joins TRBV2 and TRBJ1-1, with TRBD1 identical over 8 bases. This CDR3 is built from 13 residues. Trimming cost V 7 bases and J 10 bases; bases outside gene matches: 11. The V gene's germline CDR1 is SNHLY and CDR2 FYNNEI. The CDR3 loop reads CASILDRGGGAFF. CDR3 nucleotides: TGTGCCAGCATCTTAGACAGGGGAGGGGGAGCTTTCTTT.

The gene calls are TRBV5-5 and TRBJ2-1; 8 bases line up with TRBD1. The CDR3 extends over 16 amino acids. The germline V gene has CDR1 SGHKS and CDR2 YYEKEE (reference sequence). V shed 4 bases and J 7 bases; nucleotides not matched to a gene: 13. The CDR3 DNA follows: TGTGCCAGCAGCCTGCAGGACAGGGATATCAGGAATGAGCAGTTCTTC. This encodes CASSLQDRDIRNEQFF.

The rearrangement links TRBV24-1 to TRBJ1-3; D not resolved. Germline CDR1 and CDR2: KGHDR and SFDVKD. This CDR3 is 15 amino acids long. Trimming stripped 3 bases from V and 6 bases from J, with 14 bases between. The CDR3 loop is CATSDSTEGSNTIYF. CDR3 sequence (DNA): TGTGCCACCAGTGATAGTACTGAGGGTTCAAACACCATATATTTT.

DNA for the CDR3: TGTGCCAGCAGCCTCAGGACACCCTCTGGAAACACCATATATTTT. Its protein product is CASSLRTPSGNTIYF. This chain connects TRBV6-2 or TRBV6-3 to TRBJ1-3, with D tentatively TRBD1 (5 bases). The germline gives CDR1 MNHEY, CDR2 SVGEGT. V gave up 6 bases and J gave up 0 bases, with 12 bases separating them. The CDR3 sequence is 15 residues long.

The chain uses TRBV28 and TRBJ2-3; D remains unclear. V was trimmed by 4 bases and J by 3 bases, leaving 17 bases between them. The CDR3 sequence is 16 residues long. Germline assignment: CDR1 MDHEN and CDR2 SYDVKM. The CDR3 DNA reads TGTGCCAGCAGTTCCCTAAATGACGACCTGACAGATACGCAGTATTTT. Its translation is CASSSLNDDLTDTQYF.

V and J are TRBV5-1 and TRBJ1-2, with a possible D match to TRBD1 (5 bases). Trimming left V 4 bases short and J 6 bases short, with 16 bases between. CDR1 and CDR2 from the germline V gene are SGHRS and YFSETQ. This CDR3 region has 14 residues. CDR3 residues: CASSHEGRRDGYTF. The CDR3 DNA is TGCGCCAGCAGCCACGAGGGACGGCGGGATGGCTACACCTTC.

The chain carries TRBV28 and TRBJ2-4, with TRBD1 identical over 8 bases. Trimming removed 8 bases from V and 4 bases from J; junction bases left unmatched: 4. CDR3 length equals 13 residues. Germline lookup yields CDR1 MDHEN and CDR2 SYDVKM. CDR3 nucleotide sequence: TGTGCCAGCGAAAGGACAGGGAAAAACATTCAGTACTTC. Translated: CASERTGKNIQYF.

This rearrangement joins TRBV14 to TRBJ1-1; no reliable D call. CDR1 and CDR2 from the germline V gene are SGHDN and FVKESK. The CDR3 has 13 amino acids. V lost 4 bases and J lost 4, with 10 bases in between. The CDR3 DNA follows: TGTGCCAGCAGCCCCCAGGAGGGCACTGAAGCTTTCTTT. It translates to CASSPQEGTEAFF.

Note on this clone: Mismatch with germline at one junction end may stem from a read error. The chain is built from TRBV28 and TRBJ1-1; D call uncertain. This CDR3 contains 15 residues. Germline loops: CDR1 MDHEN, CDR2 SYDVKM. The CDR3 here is CANSIPPRVGTEAFF. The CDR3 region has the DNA TGTGCCAACAGTATCCCCCCGCGGGTGGGCACTGAAGCTTTCTTT.

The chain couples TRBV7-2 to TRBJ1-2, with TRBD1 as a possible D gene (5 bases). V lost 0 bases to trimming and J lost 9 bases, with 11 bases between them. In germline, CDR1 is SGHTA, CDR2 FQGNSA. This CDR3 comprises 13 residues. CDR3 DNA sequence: TGTGCCAGCAGCTTAGCACAGGAGAGCAGCTACACCTTC. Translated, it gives CASSLAQESSYTF.